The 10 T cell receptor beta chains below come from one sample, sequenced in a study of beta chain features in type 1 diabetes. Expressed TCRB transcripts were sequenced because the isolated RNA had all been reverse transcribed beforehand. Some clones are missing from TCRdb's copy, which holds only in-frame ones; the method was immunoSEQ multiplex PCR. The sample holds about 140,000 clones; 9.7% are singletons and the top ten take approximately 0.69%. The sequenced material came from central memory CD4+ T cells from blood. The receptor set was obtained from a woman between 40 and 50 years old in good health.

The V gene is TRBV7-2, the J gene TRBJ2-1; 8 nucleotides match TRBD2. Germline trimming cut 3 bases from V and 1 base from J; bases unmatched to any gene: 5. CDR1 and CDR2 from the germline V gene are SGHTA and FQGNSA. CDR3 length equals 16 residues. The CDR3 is CASSFSPSGSYNEQFF. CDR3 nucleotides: TGTGCCAGCAGCTTTTCCCCTAGCGGGTCCTACAATGAGCAGTTCTTC.

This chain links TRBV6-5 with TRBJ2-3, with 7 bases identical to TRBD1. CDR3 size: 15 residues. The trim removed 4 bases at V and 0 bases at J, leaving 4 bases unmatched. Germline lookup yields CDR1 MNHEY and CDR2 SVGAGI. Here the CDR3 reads CASSFQGQSTDTQYF. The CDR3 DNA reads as TGTGCCAGCAGTTTCCAGGGACAGAGCACAGATACGCAGTATTTT.

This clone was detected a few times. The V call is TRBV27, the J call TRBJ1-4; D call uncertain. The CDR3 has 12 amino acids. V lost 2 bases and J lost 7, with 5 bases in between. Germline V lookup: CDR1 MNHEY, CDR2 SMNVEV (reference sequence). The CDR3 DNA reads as TGTGCCAGCAGTTTACTCGGTGAAAAACTGTTTTTT. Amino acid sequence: CASSLLGEKLFF.

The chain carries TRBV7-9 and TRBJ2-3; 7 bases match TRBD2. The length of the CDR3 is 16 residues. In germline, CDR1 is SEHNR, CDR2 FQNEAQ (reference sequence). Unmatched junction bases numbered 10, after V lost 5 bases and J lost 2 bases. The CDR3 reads CASSALPGGNTDTQYF. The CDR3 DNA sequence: TGTGCCAGCAGCGCCTTACCGGGGGGAAACACAGATACGCAGTATTTT.

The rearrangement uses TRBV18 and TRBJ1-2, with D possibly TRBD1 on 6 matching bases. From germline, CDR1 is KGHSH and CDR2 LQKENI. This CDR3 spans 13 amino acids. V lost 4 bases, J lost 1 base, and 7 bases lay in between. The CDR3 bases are TGTGCCAGCTCACGGACAGATAACTATGGCTACACCTTC. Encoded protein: CASSRTDNYGYTF.

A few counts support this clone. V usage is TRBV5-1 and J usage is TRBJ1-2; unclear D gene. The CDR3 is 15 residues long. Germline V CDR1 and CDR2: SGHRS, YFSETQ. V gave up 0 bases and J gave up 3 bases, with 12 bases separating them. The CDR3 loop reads CASSLGGGSDYGYTF. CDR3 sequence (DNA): TGCGCCAGCAGCTTGGGAGGCGGCAGTGACTATGGCTACACCTTC.

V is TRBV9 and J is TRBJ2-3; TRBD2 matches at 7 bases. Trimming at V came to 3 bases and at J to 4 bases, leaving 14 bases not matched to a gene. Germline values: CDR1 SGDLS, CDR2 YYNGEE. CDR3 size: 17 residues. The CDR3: CASSGGGSGSWADTQYF. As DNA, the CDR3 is TGTGCCAGCAGCGGTGGGGGTAGCGGGTCTTGGGCAGATACGCAGTATTTT.

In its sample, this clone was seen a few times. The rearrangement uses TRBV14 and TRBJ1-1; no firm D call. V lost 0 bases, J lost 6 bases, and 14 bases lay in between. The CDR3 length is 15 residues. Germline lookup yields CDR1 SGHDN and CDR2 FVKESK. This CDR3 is CASSQEAVARAEAFF. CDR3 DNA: TGTGCCAGCAGCCAAGAGGCGGTGGCTCGCGCTGAAGCTTTCTTT.

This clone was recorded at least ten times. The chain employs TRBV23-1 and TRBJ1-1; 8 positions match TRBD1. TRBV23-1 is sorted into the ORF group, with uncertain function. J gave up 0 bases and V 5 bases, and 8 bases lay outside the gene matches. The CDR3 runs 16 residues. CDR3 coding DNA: TGCGCCAGCAGTAAGGGTGGACAGGGAATGAACACTGAAGCTTTCTTT. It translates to CASSKGGQGMNTEAFF.

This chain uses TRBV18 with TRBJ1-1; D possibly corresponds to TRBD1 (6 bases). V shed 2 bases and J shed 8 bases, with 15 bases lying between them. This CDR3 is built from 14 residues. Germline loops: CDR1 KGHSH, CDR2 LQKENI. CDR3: CASSPRSLGQEAFF. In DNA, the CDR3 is TGTGCCAGCTCACCAAGGAGCTTAGGACAGGAAGCTTTCTTT. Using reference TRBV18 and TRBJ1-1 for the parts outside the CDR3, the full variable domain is NAGVMQNPRHLVRRRGQEARLRCSPMKGHSHVYWYRQLPEEGLKFMVYLQKENIIDESGMPKERFSAEFPKEGPSILRIQQVVRGDSAAYFCASSPRSLGQEAFFGQGTRLTVV.